The clone carrying this T cell receptor beta chain was seen a handful of times. Antigen specificity is unknown. The PCR had 60 Vbeta and 13 Jbeta primers. Sequencing was performed with immunoSEQ multiplex PCR; in TCRdb, only in-frame clones are kept and a portion is missing. The sample holds around 160,000 clones, roughly 85% seen once. Germline loops: CDR1 SGHRS, CDR2 YFSETQ. This CDR3 has 13 residues. The germline V and J ends were trimmed by 0 bases and 6 bases, with 10 bases remaining between them. The data were obtained in a study of cytomegalovirus exposure and HLA in healthy donors. Whole-study context: Of all 400 or so donors who were genotyped, 80% to 85% belonged to the Caucasian-associated ancestry cluster. Study conclusions and caveats: A later analysis associated about 18,000 TCR beta sequences with HLA alleles at a 0.05 false discovery rate. As a later analysis showed, a missense DCLRE1C variant was linked to trimming of TCR beta V- and J-genes. Cytomegalovirus status was reportedly diagnosed by the classifier with high sensitivity and specificity.

The sequence came from a male donor in good health and CMV-seropositive. The specimen sequenced was PBMCs. V usage is TRBV5-1 and J usage is TRBJ2-7, with D perhaps matching TRBD1 (5 bases). The CDR3 here is CASSLGQLAEQYF. The CDR3 region has the DNA TGCGCCAGCAGCTTGGGACAGCTGGCCGAGCAGTACTTC.